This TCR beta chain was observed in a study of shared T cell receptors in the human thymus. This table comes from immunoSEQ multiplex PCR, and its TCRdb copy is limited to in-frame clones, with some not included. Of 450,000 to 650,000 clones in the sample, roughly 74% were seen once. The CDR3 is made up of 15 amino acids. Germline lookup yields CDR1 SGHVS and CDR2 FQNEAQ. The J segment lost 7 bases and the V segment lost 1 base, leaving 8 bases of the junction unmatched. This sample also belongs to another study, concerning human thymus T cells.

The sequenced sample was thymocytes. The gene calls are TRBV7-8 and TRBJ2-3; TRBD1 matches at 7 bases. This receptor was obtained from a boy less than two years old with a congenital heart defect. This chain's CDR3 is CASSLVARGSNTQYF. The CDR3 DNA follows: TGTGCCAGCAGCTTAGTGGCCAGGGGGAGTAATACGCAGTATTTT. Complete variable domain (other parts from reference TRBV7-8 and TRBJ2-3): GAGVSQSPRYKVAKRGQDVALRCDPISGHVSLFWYQQALGQGPEFLTYFQNEAQLDKSGLPSDRFFAERPEGSVSTLKIQRTQQEDSAVYLCASSLVARGSNTQYFGPGTRLTVL.